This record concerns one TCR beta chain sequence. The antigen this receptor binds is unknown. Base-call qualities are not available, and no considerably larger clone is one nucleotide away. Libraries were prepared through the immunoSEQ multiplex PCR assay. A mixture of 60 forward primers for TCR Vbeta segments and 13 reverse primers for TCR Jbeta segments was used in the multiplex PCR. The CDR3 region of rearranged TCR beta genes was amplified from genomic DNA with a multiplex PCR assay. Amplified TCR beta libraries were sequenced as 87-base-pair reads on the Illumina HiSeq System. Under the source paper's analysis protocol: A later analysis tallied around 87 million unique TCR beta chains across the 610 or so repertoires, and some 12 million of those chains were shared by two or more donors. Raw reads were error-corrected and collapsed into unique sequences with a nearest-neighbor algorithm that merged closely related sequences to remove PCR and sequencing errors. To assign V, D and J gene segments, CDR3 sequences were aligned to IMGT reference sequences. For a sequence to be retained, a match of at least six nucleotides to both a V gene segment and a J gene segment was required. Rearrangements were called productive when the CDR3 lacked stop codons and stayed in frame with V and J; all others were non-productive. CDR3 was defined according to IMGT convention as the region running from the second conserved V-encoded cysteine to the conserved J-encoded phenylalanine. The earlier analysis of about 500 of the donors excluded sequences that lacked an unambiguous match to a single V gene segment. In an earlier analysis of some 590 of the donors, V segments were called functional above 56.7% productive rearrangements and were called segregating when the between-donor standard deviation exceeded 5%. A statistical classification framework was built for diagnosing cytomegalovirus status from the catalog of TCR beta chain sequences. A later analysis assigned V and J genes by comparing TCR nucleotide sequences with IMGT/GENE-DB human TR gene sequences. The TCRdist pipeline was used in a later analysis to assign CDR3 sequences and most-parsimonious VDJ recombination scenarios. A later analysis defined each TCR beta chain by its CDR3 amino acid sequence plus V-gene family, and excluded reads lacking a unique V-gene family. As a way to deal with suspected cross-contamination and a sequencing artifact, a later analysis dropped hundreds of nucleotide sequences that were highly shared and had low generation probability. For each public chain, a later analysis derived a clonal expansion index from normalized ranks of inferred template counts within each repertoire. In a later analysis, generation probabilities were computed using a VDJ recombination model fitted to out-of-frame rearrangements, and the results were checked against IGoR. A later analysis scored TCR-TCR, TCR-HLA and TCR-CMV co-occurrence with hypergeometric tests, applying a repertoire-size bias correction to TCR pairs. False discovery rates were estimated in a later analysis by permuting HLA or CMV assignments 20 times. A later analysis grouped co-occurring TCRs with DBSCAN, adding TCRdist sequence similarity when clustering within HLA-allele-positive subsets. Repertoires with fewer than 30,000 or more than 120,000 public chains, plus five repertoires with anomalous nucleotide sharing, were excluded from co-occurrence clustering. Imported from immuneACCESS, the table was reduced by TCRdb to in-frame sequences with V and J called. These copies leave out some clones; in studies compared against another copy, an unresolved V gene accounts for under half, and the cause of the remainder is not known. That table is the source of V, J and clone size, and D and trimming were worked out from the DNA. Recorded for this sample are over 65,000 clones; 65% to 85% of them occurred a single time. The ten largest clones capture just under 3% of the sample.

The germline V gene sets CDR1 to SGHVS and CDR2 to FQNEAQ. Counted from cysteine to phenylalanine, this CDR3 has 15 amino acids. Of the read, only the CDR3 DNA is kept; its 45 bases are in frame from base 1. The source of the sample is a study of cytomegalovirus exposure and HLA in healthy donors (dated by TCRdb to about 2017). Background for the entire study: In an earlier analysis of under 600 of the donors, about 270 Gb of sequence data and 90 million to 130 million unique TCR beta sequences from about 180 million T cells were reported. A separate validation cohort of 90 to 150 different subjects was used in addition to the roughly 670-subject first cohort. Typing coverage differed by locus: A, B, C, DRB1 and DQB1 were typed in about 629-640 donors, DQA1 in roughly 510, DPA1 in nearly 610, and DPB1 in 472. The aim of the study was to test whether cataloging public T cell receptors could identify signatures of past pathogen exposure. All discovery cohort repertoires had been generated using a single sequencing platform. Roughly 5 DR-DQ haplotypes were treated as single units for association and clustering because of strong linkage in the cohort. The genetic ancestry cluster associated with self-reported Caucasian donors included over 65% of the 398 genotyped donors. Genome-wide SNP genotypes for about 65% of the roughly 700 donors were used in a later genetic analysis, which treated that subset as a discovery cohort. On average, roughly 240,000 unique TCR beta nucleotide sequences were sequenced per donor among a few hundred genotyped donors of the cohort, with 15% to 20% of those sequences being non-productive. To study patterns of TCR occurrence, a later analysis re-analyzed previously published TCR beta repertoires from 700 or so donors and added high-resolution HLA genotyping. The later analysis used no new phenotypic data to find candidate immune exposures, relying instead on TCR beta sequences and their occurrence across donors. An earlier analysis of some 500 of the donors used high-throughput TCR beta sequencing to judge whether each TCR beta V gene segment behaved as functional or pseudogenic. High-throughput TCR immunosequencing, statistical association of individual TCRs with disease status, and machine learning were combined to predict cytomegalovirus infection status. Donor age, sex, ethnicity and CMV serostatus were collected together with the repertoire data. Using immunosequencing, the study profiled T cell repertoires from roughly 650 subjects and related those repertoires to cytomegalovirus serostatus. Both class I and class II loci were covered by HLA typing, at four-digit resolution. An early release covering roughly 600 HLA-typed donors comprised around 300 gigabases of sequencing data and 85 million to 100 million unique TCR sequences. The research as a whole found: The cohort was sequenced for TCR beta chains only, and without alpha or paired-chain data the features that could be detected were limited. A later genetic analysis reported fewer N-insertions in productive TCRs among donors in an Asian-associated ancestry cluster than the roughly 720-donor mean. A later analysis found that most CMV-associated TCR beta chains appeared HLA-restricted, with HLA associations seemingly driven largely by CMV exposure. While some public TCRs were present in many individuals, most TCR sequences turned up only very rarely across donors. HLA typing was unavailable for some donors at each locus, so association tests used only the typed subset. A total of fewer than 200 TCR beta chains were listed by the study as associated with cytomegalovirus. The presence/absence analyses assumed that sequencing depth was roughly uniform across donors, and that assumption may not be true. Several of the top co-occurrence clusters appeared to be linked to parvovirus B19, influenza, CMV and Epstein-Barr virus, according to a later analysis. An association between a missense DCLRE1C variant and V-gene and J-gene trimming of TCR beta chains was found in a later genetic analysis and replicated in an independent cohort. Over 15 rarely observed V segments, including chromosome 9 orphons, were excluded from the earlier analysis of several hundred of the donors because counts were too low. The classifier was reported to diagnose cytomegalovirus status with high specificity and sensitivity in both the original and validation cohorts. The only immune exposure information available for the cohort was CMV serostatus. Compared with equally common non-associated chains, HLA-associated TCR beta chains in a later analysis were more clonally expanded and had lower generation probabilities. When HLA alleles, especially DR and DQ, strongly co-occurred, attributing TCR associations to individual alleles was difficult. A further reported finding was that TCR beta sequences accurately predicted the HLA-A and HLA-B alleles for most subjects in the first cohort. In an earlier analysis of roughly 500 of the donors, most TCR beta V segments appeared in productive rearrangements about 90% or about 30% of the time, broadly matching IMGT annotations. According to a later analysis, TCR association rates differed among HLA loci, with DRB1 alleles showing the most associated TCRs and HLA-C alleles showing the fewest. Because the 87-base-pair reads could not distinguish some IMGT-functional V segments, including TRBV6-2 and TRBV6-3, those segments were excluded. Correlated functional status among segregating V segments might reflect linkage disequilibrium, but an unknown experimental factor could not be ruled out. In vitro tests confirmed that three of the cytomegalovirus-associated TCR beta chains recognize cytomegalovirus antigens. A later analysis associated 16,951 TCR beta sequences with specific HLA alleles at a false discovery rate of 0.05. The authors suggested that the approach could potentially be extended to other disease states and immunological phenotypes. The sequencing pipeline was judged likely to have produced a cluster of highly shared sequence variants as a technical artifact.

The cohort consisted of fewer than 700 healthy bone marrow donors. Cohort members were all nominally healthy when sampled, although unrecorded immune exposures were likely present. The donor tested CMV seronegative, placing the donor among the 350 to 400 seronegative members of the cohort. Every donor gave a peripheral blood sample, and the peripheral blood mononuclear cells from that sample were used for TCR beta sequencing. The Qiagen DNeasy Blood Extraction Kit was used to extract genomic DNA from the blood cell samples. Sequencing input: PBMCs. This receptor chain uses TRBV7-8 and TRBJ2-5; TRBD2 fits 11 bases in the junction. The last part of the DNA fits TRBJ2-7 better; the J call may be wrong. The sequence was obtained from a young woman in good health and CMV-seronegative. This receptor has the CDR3 CASSPGTSGTYEQYF. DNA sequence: TGTGCCAGCAGCCCAGGGACTAGCGGAACCTACGAGCAGTACTTC.